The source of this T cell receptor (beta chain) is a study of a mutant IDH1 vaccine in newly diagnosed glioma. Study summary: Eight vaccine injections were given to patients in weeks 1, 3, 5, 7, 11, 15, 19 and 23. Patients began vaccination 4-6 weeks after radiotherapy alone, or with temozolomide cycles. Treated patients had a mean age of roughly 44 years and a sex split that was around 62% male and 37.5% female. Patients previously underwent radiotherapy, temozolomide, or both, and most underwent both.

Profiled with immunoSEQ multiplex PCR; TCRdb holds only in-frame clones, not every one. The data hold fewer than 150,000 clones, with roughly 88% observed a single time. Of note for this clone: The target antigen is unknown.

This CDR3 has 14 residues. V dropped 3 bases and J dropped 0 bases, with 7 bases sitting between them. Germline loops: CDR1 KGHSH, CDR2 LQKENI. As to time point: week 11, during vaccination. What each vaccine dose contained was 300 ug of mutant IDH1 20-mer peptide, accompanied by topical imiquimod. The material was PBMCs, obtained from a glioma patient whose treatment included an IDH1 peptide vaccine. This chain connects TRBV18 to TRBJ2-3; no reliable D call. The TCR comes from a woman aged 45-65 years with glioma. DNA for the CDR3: TGTGCCAGCTCACCTGGCGTTAGCACAGATACGCAGTATTTT. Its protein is CASSPGVSTDTQYF. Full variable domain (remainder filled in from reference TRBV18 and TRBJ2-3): NAGVMQNPRHLVRRRGQEARLRCSPMKGHSHVYWYRQLPEEGLKFMVYLQKENIIDESGMPKERFSAEFPKEGPSILRIQQVVRGDSAAYFCASSPGVSTDTQYFGPGTRLTVL.